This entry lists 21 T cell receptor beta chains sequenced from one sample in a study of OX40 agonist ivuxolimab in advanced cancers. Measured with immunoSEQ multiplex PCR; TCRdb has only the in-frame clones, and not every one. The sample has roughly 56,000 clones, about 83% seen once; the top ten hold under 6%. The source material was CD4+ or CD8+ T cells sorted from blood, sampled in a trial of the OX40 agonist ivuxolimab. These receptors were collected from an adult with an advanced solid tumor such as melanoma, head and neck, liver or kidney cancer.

This CDR3 reads CASSSGTGFTDTQYF. CDR3 DNA sequence: TGCGCCAGCAGTTCCGGGACAGGATTCACAGATACGCAGTATTTT. The rearrangement links TRBV5-1 to TRBJ2-3; 8 bases are a match to TRBD1. The junction had 7 bases not matched to a gene; V was cut back by 5 bases and J by 2 bases. The CDR3 has 15 amino acids. Germline CDR1 and CDR2: SGHRS and YFSETQ.

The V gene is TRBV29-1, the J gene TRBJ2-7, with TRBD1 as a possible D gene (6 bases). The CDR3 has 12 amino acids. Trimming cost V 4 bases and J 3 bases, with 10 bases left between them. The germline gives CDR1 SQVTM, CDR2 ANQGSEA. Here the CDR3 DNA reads TGCAGCGTTGGGACAGATATCTACGAGCAGTACTTC. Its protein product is CSVGTDIYEQYF.

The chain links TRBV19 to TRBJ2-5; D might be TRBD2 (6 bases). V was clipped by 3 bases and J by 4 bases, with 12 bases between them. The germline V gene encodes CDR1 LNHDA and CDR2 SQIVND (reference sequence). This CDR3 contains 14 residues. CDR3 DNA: TGTGCCAGTAGTATCTCGCGGGATGGAGAGACCCAGTACTTC. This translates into CASSISRDGETQYF.

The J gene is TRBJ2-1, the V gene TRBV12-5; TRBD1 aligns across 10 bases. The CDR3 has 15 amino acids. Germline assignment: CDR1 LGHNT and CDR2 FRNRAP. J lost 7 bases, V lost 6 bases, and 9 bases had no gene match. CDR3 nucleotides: TGTGCTAGTGGCCGCGGGACAGGGGCCCAGAATGAGCAGTTCTTC. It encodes CASGRGTGAQNEQFF.

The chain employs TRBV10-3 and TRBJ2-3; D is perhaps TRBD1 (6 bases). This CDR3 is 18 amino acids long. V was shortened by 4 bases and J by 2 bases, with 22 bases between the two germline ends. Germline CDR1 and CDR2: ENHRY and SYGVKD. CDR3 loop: CAISGQTRGRGSTDTQYF. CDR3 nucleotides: TGTGCCATCAGTGGCCAAACTAGGGGCAGGGGTTCCACAGATACGCAGTATTTT.

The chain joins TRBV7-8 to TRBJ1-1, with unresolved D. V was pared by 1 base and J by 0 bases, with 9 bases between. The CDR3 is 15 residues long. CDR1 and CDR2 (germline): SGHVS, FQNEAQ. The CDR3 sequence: CASSLVAQMNTEAFF. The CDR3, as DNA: TGTGCCAGCAGCTTAGTGGCACAAATGAACACTGAAGCTTTCTTT.

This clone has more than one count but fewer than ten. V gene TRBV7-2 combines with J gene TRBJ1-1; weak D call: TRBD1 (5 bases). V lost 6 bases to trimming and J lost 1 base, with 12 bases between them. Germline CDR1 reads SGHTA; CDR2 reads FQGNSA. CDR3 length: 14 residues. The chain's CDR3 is CASRVGGRNTEAFF. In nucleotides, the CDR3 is TGTGCCAGCAGAGTGGGGGGAAGGAACACTGAAGCTTTCTTT.

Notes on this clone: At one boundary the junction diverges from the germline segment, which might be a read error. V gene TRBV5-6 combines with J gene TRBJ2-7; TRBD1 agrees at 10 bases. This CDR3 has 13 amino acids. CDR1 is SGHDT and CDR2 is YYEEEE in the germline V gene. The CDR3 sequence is CASTLDRGYEQYF. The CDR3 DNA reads TGTGCCAGCACCTTGGACAGGGGGTACGAGCAGTACTTC.

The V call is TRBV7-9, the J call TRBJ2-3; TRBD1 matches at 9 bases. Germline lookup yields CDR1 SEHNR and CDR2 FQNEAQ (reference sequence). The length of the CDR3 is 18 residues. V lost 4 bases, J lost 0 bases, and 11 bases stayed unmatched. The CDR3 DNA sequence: TGTGCCAGCAGCTCCCCGCCGGGACAGGGTGCTAGCACAGATACGCAGTATTTT. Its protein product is CASSSPPGQGASTDTQYF. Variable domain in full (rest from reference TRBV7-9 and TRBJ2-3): DTGVSQNPRHKITKRGQNVTFRCDPISEHNRLYWYRQTLGQGPEFLTYFQNEAQLEKSRLLSDRFSAERPKGSFSTLEIQRTEQGDSAMYLCASSSPPGQGASTDTQYFGPGTRLTVL.

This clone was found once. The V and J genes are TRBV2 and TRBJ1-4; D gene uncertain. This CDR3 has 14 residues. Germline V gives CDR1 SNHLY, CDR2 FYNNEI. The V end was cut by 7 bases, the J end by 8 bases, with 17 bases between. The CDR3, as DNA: TGTGCCAGCAAAAAAGCGCAGGTTCGGGAAAAACTGTTTTTT. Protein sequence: CASKKAQVREKLFF.

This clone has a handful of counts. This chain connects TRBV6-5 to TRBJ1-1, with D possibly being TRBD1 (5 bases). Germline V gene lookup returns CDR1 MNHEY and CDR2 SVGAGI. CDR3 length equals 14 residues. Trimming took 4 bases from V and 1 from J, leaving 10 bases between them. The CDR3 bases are TGTGCCAGCAGTTCTGGGAGGGGGAACACTGAAGCTTTCTTT. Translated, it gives CASSSGRGNTEAFF.

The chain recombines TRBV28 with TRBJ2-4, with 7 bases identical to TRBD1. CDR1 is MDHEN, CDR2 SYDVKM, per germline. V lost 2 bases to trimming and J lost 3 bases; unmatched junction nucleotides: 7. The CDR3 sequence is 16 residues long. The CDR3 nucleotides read TGTGCCAGCAGTTTACCGGGACAGCTAAACAAAAACATTCAGTACTTC. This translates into CASSLPGQLNKNIQYF.

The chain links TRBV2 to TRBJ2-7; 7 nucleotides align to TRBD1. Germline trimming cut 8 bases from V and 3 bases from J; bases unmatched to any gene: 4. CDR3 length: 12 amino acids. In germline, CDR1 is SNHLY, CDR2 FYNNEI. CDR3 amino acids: CASGGQLYEQYF. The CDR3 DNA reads TGTGCCAGCGGGGGACAGCTCTACGAGCAGTACTTC.

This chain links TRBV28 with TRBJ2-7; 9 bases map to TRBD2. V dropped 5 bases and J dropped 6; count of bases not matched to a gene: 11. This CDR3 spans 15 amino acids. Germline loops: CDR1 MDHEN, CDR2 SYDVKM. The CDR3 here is CASSQGGGRAGEQYF. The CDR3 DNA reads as TGTGCCAGCAGTCAAGGGGGCGGGAGGGCCGGCGAGCAGTACTTC. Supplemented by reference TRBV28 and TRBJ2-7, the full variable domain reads DVKVTQSSRYLVKRTGEKVFLECVQDMDHENMFWYRQDPGLGLRLIYFSYDVKMKEKGDIPEGYSVSREKKERFSLILESASTNQTSMYLCASSQGGGRAGEQYFGPGTRLTVT.

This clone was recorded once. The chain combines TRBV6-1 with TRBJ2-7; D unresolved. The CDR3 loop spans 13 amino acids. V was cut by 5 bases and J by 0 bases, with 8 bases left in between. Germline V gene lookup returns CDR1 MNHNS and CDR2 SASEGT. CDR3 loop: CASSMADSYEQYF. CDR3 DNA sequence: TGTGCCAGCAGTATGGCGGACTCCTACGAGCAGTACTTC.

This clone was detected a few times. In nucleotides, the CDR3 is TGTGCCAGTAGTCCCCTGGGAAACCGGGCTAGCACAGATACGCAGTATTTT. Translated, it gives CASSPLGNRASTDTQYF. The chain is built from TRBV19 and TRBJ2-3; D unresolved. Germline loops: CDR1 LNHDA, CDR2 SQIVND (reference sequence). The CDR3 is 17 residues long. V was trimmed by 5 bases and J by 0 bases, leaving 18 bases between them.

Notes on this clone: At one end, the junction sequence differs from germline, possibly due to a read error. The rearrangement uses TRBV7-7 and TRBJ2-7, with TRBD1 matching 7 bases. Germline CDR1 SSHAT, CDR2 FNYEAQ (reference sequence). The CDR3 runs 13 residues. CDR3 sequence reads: CASSLAQGDEQYF. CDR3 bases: TGTGCTAGCAGCTTAGCCCAGGGGGACGAGCAGTACTTC. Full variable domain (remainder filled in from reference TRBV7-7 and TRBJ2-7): GAGVSQSPRYKVTKRGQDVTLRCDPISSHATLYWYQQALGQGPEFLTYFNYEAQPDKSGLPSDRFSAERPEGSISTLTIQRTEQRDSAMYRCASSLAQGDEQYFGPGTRLTVT.

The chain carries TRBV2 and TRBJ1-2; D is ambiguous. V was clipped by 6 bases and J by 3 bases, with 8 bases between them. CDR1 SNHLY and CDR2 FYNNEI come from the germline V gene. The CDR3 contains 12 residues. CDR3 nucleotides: TGTGCCAGCAGCGCCACCGACTATGGCTACACCTTC. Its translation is CASSATDYGYTF.

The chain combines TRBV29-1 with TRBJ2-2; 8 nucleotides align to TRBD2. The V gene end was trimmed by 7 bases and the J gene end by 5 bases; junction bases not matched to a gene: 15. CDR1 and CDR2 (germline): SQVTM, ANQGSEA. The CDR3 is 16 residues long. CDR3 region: CSAEEVGSGSTGELFF. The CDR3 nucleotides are TGCAGCGCCGAAGAGGTTGGCAGCGGGAGTACCGGGGAGCTGTTTTTT.

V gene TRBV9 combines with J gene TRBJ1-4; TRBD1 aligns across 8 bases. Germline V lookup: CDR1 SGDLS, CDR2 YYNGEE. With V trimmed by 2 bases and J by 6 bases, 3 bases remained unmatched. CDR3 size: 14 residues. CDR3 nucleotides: TGTGCCAGCAGCGTCTCGGACAGGGATGAAAAACTGTTTTTT. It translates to CASSVSDRDEKLFF. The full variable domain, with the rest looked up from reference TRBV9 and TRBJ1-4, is DSGVTQTPKHLITATGQRVTLRCSPRSGDLSVYWYQQSLDQGLQFLIQYYNGEERAKGNILERFSAQQFPDLHSELNLSSLELGDSALYFCASSVSDRDEKLFFGSGTQLSVL.

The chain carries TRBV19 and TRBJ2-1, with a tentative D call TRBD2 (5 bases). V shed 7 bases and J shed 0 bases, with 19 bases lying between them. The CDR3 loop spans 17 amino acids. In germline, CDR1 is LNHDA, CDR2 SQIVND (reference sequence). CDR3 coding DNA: TGTGCCAGTACCTCGCGGCCTAGCAGCAGCTCCTACAATGAGCAGTTCTTC. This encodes CASTSRPSSSSYNEQFF.